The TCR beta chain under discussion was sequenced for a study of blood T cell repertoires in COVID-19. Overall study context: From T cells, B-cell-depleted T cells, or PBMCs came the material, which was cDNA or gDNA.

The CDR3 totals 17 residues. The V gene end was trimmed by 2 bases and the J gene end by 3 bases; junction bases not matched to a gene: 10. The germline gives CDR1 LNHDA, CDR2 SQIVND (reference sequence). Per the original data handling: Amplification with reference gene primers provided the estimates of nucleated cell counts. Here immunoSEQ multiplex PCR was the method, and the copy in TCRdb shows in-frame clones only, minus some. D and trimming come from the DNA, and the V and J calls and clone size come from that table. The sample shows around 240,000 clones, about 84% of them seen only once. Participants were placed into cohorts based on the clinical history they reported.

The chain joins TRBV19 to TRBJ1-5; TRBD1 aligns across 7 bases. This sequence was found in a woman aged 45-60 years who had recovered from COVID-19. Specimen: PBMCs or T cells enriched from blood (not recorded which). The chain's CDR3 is CASSIRQGGGNNQPQHF. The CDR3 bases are TGTGCCAGTAGTATACGACAGGGTGGAGGAAACAATCAGCCCCAGCATTTT.